The clone carrying this TCR beta chain turned up a few times. Its antigen is as yet unknown. Rearranged V-D-J TRB sequences were amplified with a mixed TRB-A/B primer pool. TCRdb reanalysed the multiplex PCR reads using MiXCR and keeps one entry per CDR3 protein. The sample yields about 4,300 distinct CDR3 sequences, roughly 32% seen once. TCR beta rearrangements were amplified from peripheral blood genomic DNA. This sample was included in a study of T cell repertoires in aging, cancer and after chemotherapy. Points from the study as a whole: Healthy donors lost TCR diversity with age mainly through richness, cancer patients through richness and evenness. Age-matched healthy donors had significantly more diverse, less clonal blood TCR repertoires than untreated cancer patients.

The CDR3 consists of 15 residues. Trimming took 4 bases from V and 1 from J, leaving 11 bases between them. In germline, CDR1 is SGHRS, CDR2 YFSETQ. The receptor's source is a human donor in good health. The sequenced material came from blood. This chain connects TRBV5-1 to TRBJ2-2; D tentatively reads TRBD1 or TRBD2 (5 bases each). The CDR3 is CASSLGTGNTGELFF. CDR3 in DNA: TGCGCCAGCAGCCTCGGGACGGGGAACACCGGGGAGCTGTTTTTT.